Shown below are 24 T cell receptor beta chains from a single sample sequenced in a study of identical twins. MiXCR, applied by TCRdb to the 5' RACE reads, yields one record per CDR3 protein. The data show over 500,000 distinct CDR3 sequences, less than 25% seen once. These records were also assigned to another study, of T cells expressing NK-cell markers.

The sample was CD4+ T cells sorted from blood. These receptor sequences come from a woman between 18 and 30 years old in good health.

The table lists this clonotype with a few counts. The chain uses TRBV20-1 and TRBJ2-3; D may match TRBD1 or TRBD2 (5 bases each). The CDR3 runs 13 residues. Per germline, CDR1 DFQATT and CDR2 SNEGSKA (reference sequence). The CDR3 DNA reads as TGCAGCGCCCCGGGACCCTCCGCGGGTACGCAGTATTTT. This sequence encodes CSAPGPSAGTQYF.

This clonotype was recorded a few times. The CDR3 nucleotides read TGCAGTGCTACATCTGTGACTAGCGGGACTGAGACCCAGTACTTC. It codes for CSATSVTSGTETQYF. The chain couples TRBV20-1 to TRBJ2-5; 11 bases match TRBD2. Germline V CDR1 and CDR2: DFQATT, SNEGSKA (reference sequence). J was trimmed by 5 bases and V by 4 bases; bases with no gene match: 9. The CDR3 extends over 15 amino acids.

A few counts support this clonotype. J is TRBJ1-4 and V is TRBV20-1; the D is unclear. The CDR3 runs 13 residues. V was clipped by 5 bases and J by 0 bases, with 7 bases between them. Germline values: CDR1 DFQATT, CDR2 SNEGSKA (reference sequence). This CDR3 is CSAQPATNEKLFF. CDR3 nucleotide sequence: TGCAGTGCTCAGCCTGCAACTAATGAAAAACTGTTTTTT.

The J gene is TRBJ1-1, the V gene TRBV3-1, with D perhaps TRBD1 (5 bases). Germline CDR1 reads LGHDT; CDR2 reads YNNKEL (reference sequence). The V end was cut by 7 bases, the J end by 7 bases, with 10 bases between. The CDR3 has 11 residues. The CDR3, as DNA: TGTGCCAGCACCGTGGGGGGTGAAGCTTTCTTT. Amino acids: CASTVGGEAFF.

This clonotype appeared a few times. This sequence joins TRBV29-1 and TRBJ1-3; possible D gene TRBD1, 5 bases. CDR3 size: 14 residues. Germline V gene lookup returns CDR1 SQVTM and CDR2 ANQGSEA. V shed 1 base and J shed 2 bases, with 9 bases lying between them. DNA for the CDR3: TGCAGCGTTGAAGGGACAACCACTGGAAACACCATATATTTT. Its protein is CSVEGTTTGNTIYF.

This clonotype was counted only a few times. The chain couples TRBV20-1 to TRBJ1-1; D remains unclear. Looked up from germline, CDR1 is DFQATT and CDR2 is SNEGSKA (reference sequence). V was shortened by 3 bases and J by 4 bases, with 9 bases between the two germline ends. This CDR3 is 12 amino acids long. CDR3 sequence reads: CSARWGGTEAFF. CDR3 in DNA: TGCAGTGCTAGGTGGGGAGGCACTGAAGCTTTCTTT.

CDR3 in DNA: TGTGCCAGCAGCGCGGGACAGCGAAATCAGCCCCAGCATTTT. This translates into CASSAGQRNQPQHF. This chain links TRBV9 with TRBJ1-5, with 7 bases aligning to TRBD1. Trimming took 3 bases from V and 4 from J; bases not matched to a gene: 4. The CDR3 sequence is 14 residues long. The germline V gene encodes CDR1 SGDLS and CDR2 YYNGEE.

There are a few counts of this clonotype. The chain is built from TRBV4-3 and TRBJ2-5; D is unresolved. This CDR3 spans 17 amino acids. V dropped 1 base and J dropped 4 bases, with 19 bases sitting between them. Germline CDR1 and CDR2: LGHNA and YSLEER. The CDR3 DNA follows: TGCGCCAGCAGCCAAGGGATAAAGGTTAAAAATGGAGAGACCCAGTACTTC. It is translated as CASSQGIKVKNGETQYF.

This clonotype showed up just a few times. The chain has TRBV4-3 and TRBJ2-2, with D possibly being TRBD2 (5 bases). Germline values: CDR1 LGHNA, CDR2 YSLEER. The CDR3 is made up of 15 amino acids. V dropped 0 bases and J dropped 3 bases, with 8 bases sitting between them. This CDR3 reads CASSQDYGDTGELFF. The CDR3 DNA sequence: TGCGCCAGCAGCCAAGATTACGGGGACACCGGGGAGCTGTTTTTT.

This clonotype was observed at least ten times. The chain links TRBV6-5 to TRBJ2-1; D is possibly TRBD1 (5 bases). Per germline, CDR1 MNHEY and CDR2 SVGAGI. Trimming removed 0 bases from V and 7 bases from J, with 10 bases in between. This CDR3 is built from 14 residues. The CDR3 protein is CASSYSNRQNEQFF. CDR3 coding DNA: TGTGCCAGCAGTTACTCGAACAGGCAAAATGAGCAGTTCTTC.

Only a few counts were recorded for this clonotype. The chain couples TRBV27 to TRBJ2-1, with 12 bases identical to TRBD2. The germline V gene encodes CDR1 MNHEY and CDR2 SMNVEV (reference sequence). The CDR3 has 16 residues. The J segment lost 3 bases and the V segment lost 5 bases, leaving 5 bases of the junction unmatched. CDR3 protein: CASSPRLAGDYNEQFF. CDR3 sequence (DNA): TGTGCCAGCAGTCCCCGACTAGCGGGGGACTACAATGAGCAGTTCTTC.

This clonotype was recorded a few times. This chain uses TRBV20-1 with TRBJ2-3, with 8 bases fitting TRBD2. Per germline, CDR1 DFQATT and CDR2 SNEGSKA (reference sequence). With 6 bases clipped from V and 1 base from J, the junction kept 3 bases outside the gene matches. CDR3 size: 13 residues. The CDR3 is CSAMTSGTDTQYF. Here the CDR3 DNA reads TGCAGTGCCATGACTAGCGGCACAGATACGCAGTATTTT.

There are many counts of this clonotype. The genes are TRBV7-2 and TRBJ1-3; a possible D gene is TRBD1 (5 bases). This CDR3 is built from 15 residues. Trimming pared 5 bases from V and 2 bases from J, leaving 13 bases between. The germline CDR1 and CDR2 sequences are SGHTA and FQGNSA. CDR3 amino acids: CASSPRGGTGNTIYF. In DNA form, the CDR3 reads TGTGCCAGCAGCCCCCGTGGGGGGACTGGAAACACCATATATTTT.

The chain couples TRBV20-1 to TRBJ2-5; D might be TRBD1 (7 bases). CDR1 is DFQATT and CDR2 is SNEGSKA in the germline V gene (reference sequence). Trimming stripped 0 bases from V and 7 bases from J, with 18 bases between. This CDR3 comprises 15 residues. CDR3 nucleotides: TGCAGTGCTAGAGAGGCGGGACAGCCCAAGAGGACCCAGTACTTC. Translated: CSAREAGQPKRTQYF.

The chain recombines TRBV10-3 with TRBJ2-7; TRBD2 matches 9 bases. This CDR3 is 16 amino acids long. The J segment lost 1 base and the V segment lost 4 bases, leaving 8 bases of the junction unmatched. CDR1 ENHRY and CDR2 SYGVKD come from the germline V gene. The CDR3 DNA sequence: TGTGCCATCAGTGGCCTAGCGGGGCCTCTTTCCTACGAGCAGTACTTC. The encoded protein is CAISGLAGPLSYEQYF.

Here the CDR3 reads CASSLDSLNTGELFF. CDR3 sequence (DNA): TGTGCCAGCAGCCTGGACAGTCTTAACACCGGGGAGCTGTTTTTT. The gene calls are TRBV14 and TRBJ2-2; a weak D match, TRBD1 (6 bases). The germline V and J ends were trimmed by 4 bases and 2 bases, with 11 bases remaining between them. The CDR3 runs 15 residues. Per germline, CDR1 SGHDN and CDR2 FVKESK.

This clonotype was seen ten or more times. The chain combines TRBV12-3 or TRBV12-4 with TRBJ1-5, with a possible D match to TRBD1 (6 bases). The V end was cut by 6 bases, the J end by 7 bases, with 10 bases between. The CDR3 sequence is 12 residues long. This CDR3 is CASRKDSQPQHF. CDR3 DNA sequence: TGTGCCAGCAGAAAGGACAGCCAGCCCCAGCATTTT.

This sequence joins TRBV10-3 and TRBJ2-7; 8 bases are a match to TRBD1. Germline-derived CDR1 and CDR2 are ENHRY and SYGVKD. The CDR3 sequence is 13 residues long. The J segment lost 6 bases and the V segment lost 9 bases, leaving 10 bases of the junction unmatched. This CDR3 reads CAIFNVQGGEQYF. The CDR3 DNA is TGTGCCATTTTTAACGTACAGGGGGGCGAGCAGTACTTC.

The rearrangement links TRBV29-1 to TRBJ2-7; 7 positions agree with TRBD2. The CDR3 runs 12 residues. Trimming cost V 6 bases and J 4 bases; bases outside gene matches: 6. CDR1 and CDR2 (germline): SQVTM, ANQGSEA. The CDR3 loop is CSVMGGKYEQYF. For the CDR3, the DNA is TGCAGCGTCATGGGGGGGAAATACGAGCAGTACTTC.

In its sample, this clonotype was seen a few times. The V gene is TRBV6-5, the J gene TRBJ1-2, with D maybe TRBD1 (5 bases). The V end lost 4 bases, the J end lost 8 bases, and 20 bases lay between the germline ends. The CDR3 has 15 amino acids. Germline V lookup: CDR1 MNHEY, CDR2 SVGAGI. In nucleotides, the CDR3 is TGTGCCAGCAGTTCTTCCGGGACGGCGGCTTTCGGCTACACCTTC. The encoded protein is CASSSSGTAAFGYTF.

This clonotype showed up many times. The genes are TRBV5-1 and TRBJ2-3; 7 positions agree with TRBD2. Germline values: CDR1 SGHRS, CDR2 YFSETQ. The CDR3 is made up of 15 amino acids. Losses at the gene ends were 2 bases for V and 2 bases for J; bases not matched to a gene: 5. CDR3 coding DNA: TGCGCCAGCAGCTTCAGAGCGGGATCCACAGATACGCAGTATTTT. Translated: CASSFRAGSTDTQYF.

This clonotype was seen just once. The rearrangement uses TRBV3-1 and TRBJ2-7; TRBD1 is a possible D gene (6 bases). Trimming stripped 7 bases from V and 3 bases from J, with 31 bases between. CDR3 length equals 19 residues. Germline CDR1 reads LGHDT; CDR2 reads YNNKEL (reference sequence). The CDR3 region has the DNA TGTGCCAGCACCCCGATGCCGAATTACATAGACAGGAGCGGCTACGAGCAGTACTTC. It specifies CASTPMPNYIDRSGYEQYF.

Many counts were recorded for this clonotype. V usage is TRBV5-6 and J usage is TRBJ2-5; weak D call: TRBD1 (6 bases). This CDR3 contains 13 residues. Germline CDR1 and CDR2: SGHDT and YYEEEE. With 4 bases removed from V and 1 base from J, the gap between germline ends came to 8 bases. Here the CDR3 reads CASSRDIQETQYF. The DNA for the CDR3 is TGTGCCAGCAGCCGGGACATCCAAGAGACCCAGTACTTC. The full variable domain, with the rest looked up from reference TRBV5-6 and TRBJ2-5, is DAGVTQSPTHLIKTRGQQVTLRCSPKSGHDTVSWYQQALGQGPQFIFQYYEEEERQRGNFPDRFSGHQFPNYSSELNVNALLLGDSALYLCASSRDIQETQYFGPGTRLLVL.

This chain joins TRBV6-5 and TRBJ2-4; the D gene could be TRBD1 or TRBD2 (5 bases each). CDR1 and CDR2 (germline): MNHEY, SVGAGI. The V end was cut by 2 bases, the J end by 8 bases, with 16 bases between. The length of the CDR3 is 15 residues. The DNA of the CDR3 is TGTGCCAGCAGTTACCAGCCCGGGGCTATGGACATTCAGTACTTC. Translated, it gives CASSYQPGAMDIQYF.